This T cell receptor beta chain derives from a study of Ad26.COV2.S vaccination and SARS-CoV-2 variants. Study in general: The COV1001 Ad26.COV2.S trial arm included the donor. General observations from the study: Spike-specific CD8+ and CD4+ T cell responses reportedly showed substantial breadth after vaccination. Total T cell responses, in the TCR breadth and depth analyses, may have been underestimated.

Using immunoSEQ multiplex PCR, the repertoire was profiled, and TCRdb retains in-frame clones only, with some absent. The table includes some 250,000 clones, roughly 90% detected once. Worth noting for this clone: Its antigen is not known.

V was clipped by 3 bases and J by 7 bases; unmatched bases: 10. This CDR3 is 16 amino acids long. The V gene's germline CDR1 is SGHRS and CDR2 YFSETQ. The sample's treatment: over 15 received Ad26.COV2.S at low or high dose, single or two shots; 5 received placebo; per-sample allocation not given. Collection of the samples took place on day 63 after the first injection of vaccine or placebo. This chain links TRBV5-1 with TRBJ1-4; 9 bases fit TRBD1. The receptor's source is a person between 18 and 65 years old who received the Ad26.COV2.S COVID-19 vaccine or a placebo. The starting material was peripheral blood, obtained in a trial of Ad26.COV2.S vaccine versus placebo. The CDR3 region is CASSSGTGPQSEKLFF. CDR3 DNA: TGCGCCAGCAGCTCCGGGACAGGGCCCCAGAGTGAAAAACTGTTTTTT. Looking up the rest from reference TRBV5-1 and TRBJ1-4 gives the full variable domain: KAGVTQTPRYLIKTRGQQVTLSCSPISGHRSVSWYQQTPGQGLQFLFEYFSETQRNKGNFPGRFSGRQFSNSRSEMNVSTLELGDSALYLCASSSGTGPQSEKLFFGSGTQLSVL.